This TCR beta chain was identified in a study of shared clonotypes between healthy human individuals. Background on the study: The composition of the donors was a couple of women and three men aged 18 to 49. Study-wide results and limits: The donor pool, a small one, limited the genetic and exposure-history diversity represented. An anticipated effect of sequencing depth on clonotype sharing among donors was recognized.

The table came from immunoSEQ multiplex PCR; TCRdb's copy has only in-frame clones and leaves some out. The repertoire holds millions of clones, approximately 94% seen once, with roughly 1.7% in the top ten. Only one count was recorded for this clone. Its antigen remains unidentified. V lost 5 bases, J lost 5 bases, and 3 bases stayed unmatched. The CDR3 spans 14 residues. Germline V gene sequence: CDR1 SQVTM, CDR2 ANQGSEA. CD45RO-negative, CCR7-selected cells formed the naive CD8 fraction, which excluded terminally differentiated effector memory CD45RA+ cells. The receptor was derived from a man between 18 and 29 years old in good health. Some clones in this sample may be carry-over from other donors' samples. The source material was naive CD8+ T cells from PBMCs. The genes are TRBV29-1 and TRBJ2-1; 13 positions match TRBD2. The CDR3 coding sequence is TGCAGCGTTTGGACTAGCGGGAGCGACAATGAGCAGTTCTTC. Translation: CSVWTSGSDNEQFF.